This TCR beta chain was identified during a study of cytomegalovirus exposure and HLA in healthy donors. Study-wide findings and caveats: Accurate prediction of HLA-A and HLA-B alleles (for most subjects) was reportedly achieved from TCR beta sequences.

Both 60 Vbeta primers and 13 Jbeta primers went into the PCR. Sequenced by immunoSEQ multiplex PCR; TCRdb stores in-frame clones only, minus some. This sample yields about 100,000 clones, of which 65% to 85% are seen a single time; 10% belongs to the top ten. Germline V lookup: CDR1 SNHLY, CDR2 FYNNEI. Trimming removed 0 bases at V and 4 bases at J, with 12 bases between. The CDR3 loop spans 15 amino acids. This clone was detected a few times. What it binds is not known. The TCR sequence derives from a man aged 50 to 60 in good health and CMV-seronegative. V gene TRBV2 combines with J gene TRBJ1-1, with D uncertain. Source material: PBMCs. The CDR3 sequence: CASSEADTGTTEAFF. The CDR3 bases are TGTGCCAGCAGTGAAGCGGATACGGGTACCACTGAAGCTTTCTTT.